This TCR beta chain was obtained from a study of shared clonotypes between healthy human individuals. Study background: The study enrolled a couple of women and three men aged 18 to 49. Each donor's CD8 memory used one plate, CD8 naive two, each CD4 subset three.

Per the germline V gene, CDR1 is MDHEN and CDR2 is SYDVKM. The CDR3 runs to 16 residues. V was clipped by 1 base and J by 7 bases; unmatched bases: 8. The DNA input per sorted-subset replicate PCR was about 220 ng, corresponding to 28,000 or so T cell genomes. Clones were sequenced by immunoSEQ multiplex PCR, and TCRdb holds only the in-frame ones, with some missing. This repertoire shows approximately 530,000 clones, roughly 95% found once; its top ten account for 0.06%. The split of CD4+ cells yielded CD45RA+ naive and CD45RA-negative memory subsets. Sequenced material: naive CD4+ T cells sorted from blood. Subset of the sample: CD45RA+ positively selected. This rearrangement joins TRBV28 to TRBJ2-1; 9 nucleotides match TRBD2. This receptor was obtained from a woman aged 25 to 39 in good health. The CDR3, as DNA: TGTGCCAGCAGTTTATTCGCGGGAGGGCCACGGAATGAGCAGTTCTTC. Its protein is CASSLFAGGPRNEQFF.